Each of the 2 T cell receptor beta chains below was sequenced from the same sample in a study of cytomegalovirus exposure and HLA in healthy donors. 60 Vbeta and 13 Jbeta primers were used in PCR. The protocol was immunoSEQ multiplex PCR, while the TCRdb copy is restricted to in-frame clones and leaves out a portion. Its table lists roughly 53,000 clones. Material for sequencing was PBMCs. These receptors originate from a man aged 18 to 29 in good health and CMV-seropositive.

The J gene is TRBJ1-1, the V gene TRBV7-9; unclear D gene. The V end was cut by 5 bases, the J end by 4 bases, with 14 bases between. From germline, CDR1 is SEHNR and CDR2 FQNEAQ (reference sequence). The CDR3 is 14 residues long. The CDR3 spells CASSRKIAITEAFF. The CDR3 nucleotides read TGTGCCAGCAGCCGCAAGATTGCGATCACTGAAGCTTTCTTT.

The V call is TRBV2, the J call TRBJ2-3; 11 nucleotides agree with TRBD2. There are 15 residues in the CDR3. Germline lookup yields CDR1 SNHLY and CDR2 FYNNEI. Trimming at V came to 8 bases and at J to 2 bases, leaving 6 bases not matched to a gene. CDR3 nucleotide sequence: TGTGCCAGCTATCCTAGCGGGAGGAACACAGATACGCAGTATTTT. Its protein product is CASYPSGRNTDTQYF.